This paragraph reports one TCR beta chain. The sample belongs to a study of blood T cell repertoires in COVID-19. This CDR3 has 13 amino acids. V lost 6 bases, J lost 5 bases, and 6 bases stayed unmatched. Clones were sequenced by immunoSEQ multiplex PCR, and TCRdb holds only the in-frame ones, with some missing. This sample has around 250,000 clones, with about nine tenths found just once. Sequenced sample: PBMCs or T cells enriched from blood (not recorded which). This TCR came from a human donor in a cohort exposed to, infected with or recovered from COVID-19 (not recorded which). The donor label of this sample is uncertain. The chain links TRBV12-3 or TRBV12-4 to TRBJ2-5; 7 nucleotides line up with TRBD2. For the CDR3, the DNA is TGTGCCAGCAGGATGGACGGGGGGGAGACCCAGTACTTC. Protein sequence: CASRMDGGETQYF.